This TCR beta chain emerged from a study of OX40 agonist ivuxolimab in advanced cancers. The overall study: Cohort: approximately 79% men, mean age about 60, aged about 20 to 90. Overall study results and limits: Within 6 weeks, CD4+ and CD8+ blood T cells expanded clonally at 0.1 to 3.0 mg/kg. Among the lowest levels of clonal expansion were found in partial responders at 0.1-3.0 mg/kg.

In this sample, this clone turned up a few times. Its antigen is currently unknown. Deletions cut 0 bases from V and 1 base from J, with 15 bases between. The CDR3 has 17 amino acids. The V gene's germline CDR1 is SGDLS and CDR2 YYNGEE. TCRdb keeps only in-frame clones here, not all; method: immunoSEQ multiplex PCR. The data hold approximately 94,000 clones, with around 80% observed a single time. The receptor was isolated from an adult with an advanced solid tumor such as melanoma, head and neck, liver or kidney cancer. This sequence joins TRBV9 and TRBJ2-3; a possible D gene is TRBD1 (5 bases). The sample was CD4+ or CD8+ T cells sorted from blood, taken in a trial of the OX40 agonist ivuxolimab. CDR3 coding DNA: TGTGCCAGCAGCGTAGTAGGTCAACTCAGGGGCACAGATACGCAGTATTTT. Translation: CASSVVGQLRGTDTQYF. The complete variable domain, with remaining parts taken from reference TRBV9 and TRBJ2-3, reads DSGVTQTPKHLITATGQRVTLRCSPRSGDLSVYWYQQSLDQGLQFLIQYYNGEERAKGNILERFSAQQFPDLHSELNLSSLELGDSALYFCASSVVGQLRGTDTQYFGPGTRLTVL.